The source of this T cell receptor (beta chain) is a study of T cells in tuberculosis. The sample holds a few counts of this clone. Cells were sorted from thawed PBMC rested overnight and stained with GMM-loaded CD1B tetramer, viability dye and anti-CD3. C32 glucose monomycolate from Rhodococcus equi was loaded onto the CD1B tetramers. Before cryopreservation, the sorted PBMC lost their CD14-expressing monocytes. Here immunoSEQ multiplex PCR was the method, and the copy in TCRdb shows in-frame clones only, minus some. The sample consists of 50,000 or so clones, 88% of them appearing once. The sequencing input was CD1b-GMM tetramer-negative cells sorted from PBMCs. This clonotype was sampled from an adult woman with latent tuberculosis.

This CDR3 reads CASRGTGGRNTEAFF. In DNA, the CDR3 is TGTGCCAGCAGGGGGACAGGGGGCAGGAACACTGAAGCTTTCTTT. The rearrangement uses TRBV5-4 and TRBJ1-1, with 12 bases aligning to TRBD1. V was pared by 5 bases and J by 1 base, with 3 bases of the junction left unmatched. The V gene's germline CDR1 is SGHNT and CDR2 YYREEE (reference sequence). This CDR3 is built from 15 residues.